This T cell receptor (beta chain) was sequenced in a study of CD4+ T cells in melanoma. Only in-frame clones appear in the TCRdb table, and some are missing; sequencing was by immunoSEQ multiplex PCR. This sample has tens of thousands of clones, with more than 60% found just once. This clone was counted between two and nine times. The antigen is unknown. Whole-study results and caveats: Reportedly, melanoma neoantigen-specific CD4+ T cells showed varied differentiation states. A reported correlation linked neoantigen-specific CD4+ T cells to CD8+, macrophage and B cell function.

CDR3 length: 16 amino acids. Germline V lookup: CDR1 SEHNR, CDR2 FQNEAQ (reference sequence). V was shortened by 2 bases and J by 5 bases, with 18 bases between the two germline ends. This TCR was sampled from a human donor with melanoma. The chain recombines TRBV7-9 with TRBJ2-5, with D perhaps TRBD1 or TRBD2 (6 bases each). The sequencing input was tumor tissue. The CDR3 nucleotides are TGTGCCAGCAGCTTAAAATTAGGGGGGTACGCCGAGACCCAGTACTTC. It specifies CASSLKLGGYAETQYF.